The 9 T cell receptor beta chains below all came from one sample that was sequenced in a study of blood T cell repertoires in COVID-19. Assay used: immunoSEQ multiplex PCR; TCRdb lists only in-frame clones, some missing. The sample carries 50,000 to 55,000 clones, over 65% recorded once. The sample was peripheral blood. The receptors come from a man at least 80 years old with COVID-19, enrolled during active disease.

The chain has TRBV6-6 and TRBJ2-1; TRBD2 matches 8 bases. CDR1 is MNHNY, CDR2 SVGAGI, per germline (reference sequence). V was pared by 8 bases and J by 8 bases, with 11 bases of the junction left unmatched. This CDR3 region has 14 residues. CDR3 sequence: CASQPGTRVYEQFF. The CDR3 DNA is TGTGCCAGCCAACCTGGGACTAGGGTGTATGAGCAGTTCTTC.

The gene calls are TRBV27 and TRBJ2-1; 8 bases line up with TRBD2. This CDR3 is built from 17 residues. The germline CDR1 and CDR2 sequences are MNHEY and SMNVEV (reference sequence). The V and J ends lost 2 bases and 4 bases, in that order; junction bases with no gene match: 10. This chain's CDR3 is CASSLLFAGGGYNEQFF. The CDR3, as DNA: TGTGCCAGCAGTTTACTCTTTGCGGGAGGAGGGTACAATGAGCAGTTCTTC.

As concerns this clone: The junction does not match germline at one end; this may be a read error. The rearrangement uses TRBV9 and TRBJ1-1; D ambiguous. This CDR3 has 12 amino acids. Germline CDR1 SGDLS, CDR2 YYNGEE. In nucleotides, the CDR3 is TGTGCCAGCAGCGTAGGATTGTCTGAGGCTTTCTTT. It translates to CASSVGLSEAFF.

The J gene is TRBJ1-1, the V gene TRBV5-5; D is perhaps TRBD1 (6 bases). Germline V gene sequence: CDR1 SGHKS, CDR2 YYEKEE (reference sequence). The CDR3 consists of 15 residues. Between the trimmed V and J ends, which lost 1 base and 1 base, there was a span of 11 bases. The CDR3 DNA follows: TGTGCCAGCAGCTTGACCGGGACAACGAACACTGAAGCTTTCTTT. Translation gives CASSLTGTTNTEAFF.

This clone was seen more than once but under ten times. The V and J genes are TRBV3-1 (or the pseudogene TRBV3-2) and TRBJ1-4; D is perhaps TRBD1 (6 bases). V lost 1 base and J 8 bases, leaving 14 bases between the germline ends. CDR1 LGHDT and CDR2 YNNKEL come from the germline V gene (reference sequence). CDR3 size: 15 residues. CDR3: CASSQAAGAREKLFF. The CDR3 nucleotides read TGTGCCAGCAGCCAAGCGGCAGGGGCTAGGGAAAAACTGTTTTTT.

J is TRBJ2-5 and V is TRBV12-3 or TRBV12-4, with 8 bases that match TRBD1. The CDR3 is made up of 13 amino acids. Trimming took 7 bases from V and 5 from J; bases not matched to a gene: 6. The CDR3 DNA follows: TGTGCCAGCACAAGACAGGGGTTGGAGACCCAGTACTTC. It encodes CASTRQGLETQYF.

This sequence joins TRBV4-3 and TRBJ1-1; D ambiguous. The CDR3 consists of 16 residues. V lost 0 bases and J 3 bases, leaving 14 bases between the germline ends. Germline CDR1 reads LGHNA; CDR2 reads YSLEER. DNA for the CDR3: TGCGCCAGCAGCCAAGATGGGAGTGCGGGGTACACTGAAGCTTTCTTT. Translating it yields CASSQDGSAGYTEAFF.

In nucleotides, the CDR3 is TGTGCCAGCAGTTTCGCGGCCCGGGGGAACACTGAAGCTTTCTTT. As protein: CASSFAARGNTEAFF. The gene calls are TRBV6-5 and TRBJ1-1; D gene uncertain. This CDR3 spans 15 amino acids. Germline V gene data show CDR1 as MNHEY and CDR2 as SVGAGI. V gave up 4 bases and J gave up 1 base, with 13 bases separating them.

The V and J genes are TRBV15 and TRBJ1-2; TRBD1 might be the D (6 bases). The germline V gene encodes CDR1 LNHNV and CDR2 YYDKDF (reference sequence). Trimming took 7 bases from V and 2 from J, leaving 8 bases between them. CDR3 size: 12 residues. The CDR3, as DNA: TGTGCCACCAAGGACAGCAACTATGGCTACACCTTC. Translated: CATKDSNYGYTF.